The T cell receptor beta chain described here comes from a study of blood T cell repertoires in COVID-19. This clone was detected only a few times. Profiled with immunoSEQ multiplex PCR; TCRdb holds only in-frame clones, not every one. Of about 120,000 clones in the sample, 80% to 90% are singletons; the top ten hold more than 25%. The CDR3 loop spans 15 amino acids. Germline V lookup: CDR1 SNHLY, CDR2 FYNNEI. The V and J ends lost 1 base and 0 bases respectively, with 7 bases between them. The receptor comes from a woman in her sixties or seventies with acute or convalescent COVID-19. This chain uses TRBV2 with TRBJ1-3, with D possibly matching TRBD1 (6 bases). Sequencing input: peripheral blood. CDR3 DNA: TGTGCCAGCAGTGAAGACAGGGACTCTGGAAACACCATATATTTT. Amino acid sequence: CASSEDRDSGNTIYF. The whole variable domain, filled in from reference TRBV2 and TRBJ1-3, reads EPEVTQTPSHQVTQMGQEVILRCVPISNHLYFYWYRQILGQKVEFLVSFYNNEISEKSEIFDDQFSVERPDGSNFTLKIRSTKLEDSAMYFCASSEDRDSGNTIYFGEGSWLTVV.